This T cell receptor beta chain was captured by sequencing in a study of CD8 T cells in ankylosing spondylitis. Germline CDR1 and CDR2: MNHEY and SVGEGT. V was trimmed by 8 bases and J by 7 bases, leaving 12 bases between them. This CDR3 contains 11 residues. Whole-study findings and limits: There was a TCR beta motif, made of several highly homologous variants, that appeared characteristic of ankylosing spondylitis blood. Those disease-linked clones were CD8+; they were also relatively rare in peripheral blood. Both synovial fluid and blood in reactive arthritis had previously been reported to carry some motif variants.

A word on this clonotype: What it binds is not known.

Making the TCR beta libraries involved quantitative 5'-RACE with molecular barcodes. Via MiXCR, TCRdb re-called the 5' RACE reads, giving one row per CDR3 protein. The sample has just over 300,000 distinct CDR3 sequences, around 21% seen once; the top ten hold about 3.5%. This clonotype was sampled from a female donor with ankylosing spondylitis or in good health (not recorded which). The sequencing sample was made of blood, either unsorted or a sorted T cell fraction (not recorded which). This chain links TRBV6-2 or TRBV6-3 with TRBJ2-7, with D unclear. The CDR3 reads CASRLLAEQYF. CDR3 coding DNA: TGTGCCAGCCGGTTATTGGCGGAGCAGTACTTC.